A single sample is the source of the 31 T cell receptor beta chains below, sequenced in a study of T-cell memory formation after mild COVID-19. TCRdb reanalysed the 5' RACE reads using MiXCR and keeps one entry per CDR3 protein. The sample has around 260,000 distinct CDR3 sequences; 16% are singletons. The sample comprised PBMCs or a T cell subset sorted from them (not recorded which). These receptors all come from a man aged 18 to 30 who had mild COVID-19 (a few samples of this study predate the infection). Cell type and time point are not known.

DNA of the CDR3: TGCGCCAGCAGCCAAAAATGGAACTCCGGGGCCAACGTCCTGACTTTC. Protein: CASSQKWNSGANVLTF. The J gene is TRBJ2-6, the V gene TRBV4-3; D not resolved. The CDR3 contains 16 residues. Germline V gene data show CDR1 as LGHNA and CDR2 as YSLEER. V gave up 2 bases and J gave up 4 bases, with 12 bases separating them.

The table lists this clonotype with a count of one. CDR3 bases: TGCGCCAGCAGCTTGGTAGCGGGGGGGCTTACGAATGAGCAGTTCTTC. This codes for CASSLVAGGLTNEQFF. V usage is TRBV5-1 and J usage is TRBJ2-1, with 11 bases lining up with TRBD2. Per germline, CDR1 SGHRS and CDR2 YFSETQ. With 0 bases clipped from V and 7 bases from J, the junction kept 6 bases outside the gene matches. The CDR3 totals 16 residues.

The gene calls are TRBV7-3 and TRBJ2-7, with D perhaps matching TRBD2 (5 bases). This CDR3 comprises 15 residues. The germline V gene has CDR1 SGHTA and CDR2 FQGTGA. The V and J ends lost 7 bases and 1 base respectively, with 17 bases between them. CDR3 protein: CASTRTGLASYEQYV. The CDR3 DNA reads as TGTGCCAGCACCCGAACGGGCCTAGCTTCCTACGAGCAGTACGTC.

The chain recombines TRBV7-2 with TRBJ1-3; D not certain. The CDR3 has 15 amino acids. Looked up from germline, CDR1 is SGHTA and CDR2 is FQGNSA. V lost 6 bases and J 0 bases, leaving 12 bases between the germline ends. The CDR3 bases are TGTGCCAGCAGTTTTCACACGGGCTCTGGAAACACCATATATTTT. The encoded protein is CASSFHTGSGNTIYF.

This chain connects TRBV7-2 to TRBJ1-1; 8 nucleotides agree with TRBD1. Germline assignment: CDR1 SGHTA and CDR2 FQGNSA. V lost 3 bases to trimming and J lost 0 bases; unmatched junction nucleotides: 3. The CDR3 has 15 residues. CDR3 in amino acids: CASSFGTGMNTEAFF. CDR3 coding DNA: TGTGCCAGCAGCTTCGGGACAGGCATGAACACTGAAGCTTTCTTT. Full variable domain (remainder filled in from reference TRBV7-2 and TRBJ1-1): GAGVSQSPSNKVTEKGKDVELRCDPISGHTALYWYRQSLGQGLEFLIYFQGNSAPDKSGLPSDRFSAERTGGSVSTLTIQRTQQEDSAVYLCASSFGTGMNTEAFFGQGTRLTVV.

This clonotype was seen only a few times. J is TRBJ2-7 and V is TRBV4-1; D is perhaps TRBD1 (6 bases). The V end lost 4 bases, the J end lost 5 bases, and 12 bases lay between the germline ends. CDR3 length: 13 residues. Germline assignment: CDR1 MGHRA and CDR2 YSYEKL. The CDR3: CASSRKGVDEQYF. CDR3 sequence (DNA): TGCGCCAGCAGCCGCAAGGGGGTCGACGAGCAGTACTTC.

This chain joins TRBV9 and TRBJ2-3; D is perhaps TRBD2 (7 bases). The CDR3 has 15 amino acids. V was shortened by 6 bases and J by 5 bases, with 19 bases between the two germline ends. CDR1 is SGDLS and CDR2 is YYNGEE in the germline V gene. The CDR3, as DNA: TGTGCCAGCACTAGGATCGGGGGGCCGGTAGATACGCAGTATTTT. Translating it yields CASTRIGGPVDTQYF. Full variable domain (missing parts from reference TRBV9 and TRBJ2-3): DSGVTQTPKHLITATGQRVTLRCSPRSGDLSVYWYQQSLDQGLQFLIQYYNGEERAKGNILERFSAQQFPDLHSELNLSSLELGDSALYFCASTRIGGPVDTQYFGPGTRLTVL.

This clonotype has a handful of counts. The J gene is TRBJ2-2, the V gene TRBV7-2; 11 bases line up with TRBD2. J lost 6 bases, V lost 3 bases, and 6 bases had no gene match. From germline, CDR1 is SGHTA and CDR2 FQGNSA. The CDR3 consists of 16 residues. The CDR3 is CASSFSGGAVPGELFF. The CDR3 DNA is TGTGCCAGCAGCTTTAGCGGGGGGGCGGTCCCCGGGGAGCTGTTTTTT.

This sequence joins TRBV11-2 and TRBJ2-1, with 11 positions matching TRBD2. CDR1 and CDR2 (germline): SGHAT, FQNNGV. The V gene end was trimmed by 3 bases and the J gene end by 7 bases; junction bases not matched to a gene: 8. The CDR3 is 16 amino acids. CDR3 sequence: CASSFLQTSGGNEQFF. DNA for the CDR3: TGTGCCAGCAGCTTTCTTCAAACTAGCGGGGGTAATGAGCAGTTCTTC.

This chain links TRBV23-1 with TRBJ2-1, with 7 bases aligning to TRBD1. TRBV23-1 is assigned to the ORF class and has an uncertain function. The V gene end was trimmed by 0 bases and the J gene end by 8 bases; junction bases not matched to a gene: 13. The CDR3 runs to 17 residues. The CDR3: CASSQSVPPRGGDEQFF. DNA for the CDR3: TGCGCCAGCAGTCAATCAGTCCCCCCGCGAGGGGGCGATGAGCAGTTCTTC.

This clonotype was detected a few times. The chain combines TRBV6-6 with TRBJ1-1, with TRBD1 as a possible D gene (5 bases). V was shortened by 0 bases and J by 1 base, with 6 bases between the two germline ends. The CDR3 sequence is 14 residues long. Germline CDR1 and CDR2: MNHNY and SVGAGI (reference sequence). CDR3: CASSYSTANTEAFF. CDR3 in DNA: TGTGCCAGCAGTTACTCGACAGCGAACACTGAAGCTTTCTTT.

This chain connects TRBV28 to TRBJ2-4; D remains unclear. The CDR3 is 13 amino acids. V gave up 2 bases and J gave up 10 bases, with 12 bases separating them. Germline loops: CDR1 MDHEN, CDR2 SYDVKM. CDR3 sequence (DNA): TGTGCCAGCAGTTTACCTGGGAATCGGATTCAGTACTTC. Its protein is CASSLPGNRIQYF.

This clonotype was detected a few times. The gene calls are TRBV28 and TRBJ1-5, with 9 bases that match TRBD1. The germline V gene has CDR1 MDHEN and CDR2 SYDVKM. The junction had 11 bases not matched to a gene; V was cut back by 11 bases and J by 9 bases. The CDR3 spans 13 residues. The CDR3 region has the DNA TGTGCCGGCTCGGAGACAGGGGGAGTGCCCCAGCATTTT. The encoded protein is CAGSETGGVPQHF.

The CDR3 nucleotides are TGCAGCGTTGAAGGGACACCCCCTGACATTCAGTACTTC. Its translation: CSVEGTPPDIQYF. V usage is TRBV29-1 and J usage is TRBJ2-4; a possible D gene is TRBD1 (5 bases). CDR3 length equals 13 residues. The V and J ends lost 1 base and 8 bases respectively, with 12 bases between them. Germline V CDR1 and CDR2: SQVTM, ANQGSEA.

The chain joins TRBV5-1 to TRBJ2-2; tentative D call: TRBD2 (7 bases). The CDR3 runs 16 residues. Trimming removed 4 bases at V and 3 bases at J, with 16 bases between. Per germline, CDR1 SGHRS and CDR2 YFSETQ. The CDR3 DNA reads TGCGCCAGCAGCCTAGAGGGGGGGCGCGACACCGGGGAGCTGTTTTTT. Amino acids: CASSLEGGRDTGELFF.

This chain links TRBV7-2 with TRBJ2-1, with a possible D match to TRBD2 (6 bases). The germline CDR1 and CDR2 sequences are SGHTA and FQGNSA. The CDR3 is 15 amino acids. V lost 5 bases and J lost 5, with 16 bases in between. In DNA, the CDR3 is TGTGCCAGCAGCCAGGTTACGTTAGCGGACAATGAGCAGTTCTTC. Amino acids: CASSQVTLADNEQFF. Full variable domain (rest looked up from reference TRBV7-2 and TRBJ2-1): GAGVSQSPSNKVTEKGKDVELRCDPISGHTALYWYRQSLGQGLEFLIYFQGNSAPDKSGLPSDRFSAERTGGSVSTLTIQRTQQEDSAVYLCASSQVTLADNEQFFGPGTRLTVL.

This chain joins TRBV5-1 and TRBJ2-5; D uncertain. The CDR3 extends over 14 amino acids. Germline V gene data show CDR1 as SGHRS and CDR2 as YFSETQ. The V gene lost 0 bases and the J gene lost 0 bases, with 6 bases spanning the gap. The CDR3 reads CASSLVGYQETQYF. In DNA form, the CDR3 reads TGCGCCAGCAGCTTGGTCGGGTACCAAGAGACCCAGTACTTC.

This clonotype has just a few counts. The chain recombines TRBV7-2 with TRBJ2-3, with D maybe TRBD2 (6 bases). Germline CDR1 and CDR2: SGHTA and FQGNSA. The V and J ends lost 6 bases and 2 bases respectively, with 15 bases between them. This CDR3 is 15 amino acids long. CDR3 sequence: CASRGRGYFTDTQYF. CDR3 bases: TGTGCCAGCAGAGGGCGGGGATATTTCACAGATACGCAGTATTTT. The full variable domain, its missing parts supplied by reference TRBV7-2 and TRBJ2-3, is GAGVSQSPSNKVTEKGKDVELRCDPISGHTALYWYRQSLGQGLEFLIYFQGNSAPDKSGLPSDRFSAERTGGSVSTLTIQRTQQEDSAVYLCASRGRGYFTDTQYFGPGTRLTVL.

The CDR3 loop is CASRGDRGPYNEQFF. CDR3 DNA: TGCGCCAGCAGGGGGGACAGGGGGCCCTACAATGAGCAGTTCTTC. The chain joins TRBV4-1 to TRBJ2-1, with 12 bases lining up with TRBD1. The trim removed 6 bases at V and 2 bases at J, leaving 2 bases unmatched. The CDR3 has 15 residues. Germline CDR1 and CDR2: MGHRA and YSYEKL.

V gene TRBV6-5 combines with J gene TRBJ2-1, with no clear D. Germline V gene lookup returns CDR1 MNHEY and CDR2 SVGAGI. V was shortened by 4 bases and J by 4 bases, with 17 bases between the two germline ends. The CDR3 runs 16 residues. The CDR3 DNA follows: TGTGCCAGCAGTTCCACCAACTTGTTTGGGTACAATGAGCAGTTCTTC. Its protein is CASSSTNLFGYNEQFF.

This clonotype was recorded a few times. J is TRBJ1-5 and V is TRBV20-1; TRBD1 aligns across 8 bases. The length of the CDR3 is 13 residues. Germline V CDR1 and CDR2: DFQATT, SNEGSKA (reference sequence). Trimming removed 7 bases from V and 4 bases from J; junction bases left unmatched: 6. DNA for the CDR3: TGCAGTGGAAGTCGGGACAGGAATCAGCCCCAGCATTTT. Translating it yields CSGSRDRNQPQHF.

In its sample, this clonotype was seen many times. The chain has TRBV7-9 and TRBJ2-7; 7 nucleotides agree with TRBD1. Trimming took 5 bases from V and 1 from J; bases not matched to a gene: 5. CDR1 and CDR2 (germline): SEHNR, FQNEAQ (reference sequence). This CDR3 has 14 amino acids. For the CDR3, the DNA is TGTGCCAGCAGCCCCAGGGACAGATCCTACGAGCAGTACTTC. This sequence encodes CASSPRDRSYEQYF.

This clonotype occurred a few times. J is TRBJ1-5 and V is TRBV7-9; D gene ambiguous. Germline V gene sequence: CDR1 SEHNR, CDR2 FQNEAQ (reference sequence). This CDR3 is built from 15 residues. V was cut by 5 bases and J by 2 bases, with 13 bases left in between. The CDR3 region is CASSPDTGGNQPQHF. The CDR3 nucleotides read TGTGCCAGCAGCCCCGATACCGGGGGCAATCAGCCCCAGCATTTT.

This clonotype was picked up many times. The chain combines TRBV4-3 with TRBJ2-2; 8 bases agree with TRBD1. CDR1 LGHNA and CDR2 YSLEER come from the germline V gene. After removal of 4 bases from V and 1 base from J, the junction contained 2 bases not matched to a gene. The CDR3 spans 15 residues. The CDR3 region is CASSPGTGNTGELFF. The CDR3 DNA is TGCGCCAGCAGCCCAGGGACAGGGAACACCGGGGAGCTGTTTTTT.

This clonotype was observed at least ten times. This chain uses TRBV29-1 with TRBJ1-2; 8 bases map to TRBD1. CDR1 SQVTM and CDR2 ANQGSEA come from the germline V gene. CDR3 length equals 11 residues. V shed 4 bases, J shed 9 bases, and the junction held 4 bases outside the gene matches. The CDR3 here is CSVGRDRRYTF. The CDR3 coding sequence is TGCAGCGTTGGCCGGGACAGGCGCTACACCTTC.

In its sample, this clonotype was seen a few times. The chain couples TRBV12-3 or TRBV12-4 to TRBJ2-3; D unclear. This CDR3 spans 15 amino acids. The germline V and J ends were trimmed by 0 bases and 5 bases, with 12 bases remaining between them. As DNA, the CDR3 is TGTGCCAGCAGTTTAGCGTTGCCCCGGGTAGATACGCAGTATTTT. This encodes CASSLALPRVDTQYF.

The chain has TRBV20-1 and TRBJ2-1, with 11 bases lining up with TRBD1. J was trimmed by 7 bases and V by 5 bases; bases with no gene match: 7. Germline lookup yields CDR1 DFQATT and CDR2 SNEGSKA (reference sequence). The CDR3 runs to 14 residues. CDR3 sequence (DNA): TGCAGTGCTCCCCGGGACAGGGGGGTTAATGAGCAGTTCTTC. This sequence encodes CSAPRDRGVNEQFF.

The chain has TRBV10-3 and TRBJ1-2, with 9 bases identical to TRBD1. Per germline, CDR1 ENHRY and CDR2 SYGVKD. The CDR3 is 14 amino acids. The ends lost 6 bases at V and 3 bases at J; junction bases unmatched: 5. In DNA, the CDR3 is TGTGCCATCAGGGGACAGGGAGAGGACTATGGCTACACCTTC. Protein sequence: CAIRGQGEDYGYTF.

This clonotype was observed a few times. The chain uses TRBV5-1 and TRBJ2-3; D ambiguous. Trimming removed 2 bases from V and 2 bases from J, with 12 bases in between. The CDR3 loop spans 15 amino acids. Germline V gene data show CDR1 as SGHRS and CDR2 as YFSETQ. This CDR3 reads CASSLRFLATDTQYF. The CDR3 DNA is TGCGCCAGCAGCTTAAGGTTTTTGGCCACAGATACGCAGTATTTT.

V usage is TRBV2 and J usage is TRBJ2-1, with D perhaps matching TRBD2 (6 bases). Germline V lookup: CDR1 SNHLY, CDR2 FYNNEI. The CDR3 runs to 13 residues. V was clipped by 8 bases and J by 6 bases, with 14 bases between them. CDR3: CASPTSGGNEQFF. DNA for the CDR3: TGTGCCAGCCCGACTAGTGGGGGCAATGAGCAGTTCTTC.

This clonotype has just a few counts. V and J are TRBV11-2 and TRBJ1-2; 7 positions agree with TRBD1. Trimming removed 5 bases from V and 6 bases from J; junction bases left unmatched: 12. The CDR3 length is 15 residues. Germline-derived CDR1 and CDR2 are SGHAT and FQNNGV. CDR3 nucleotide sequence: TGTGCCAGCAGCCAACCGTACAGGGGTTTCAATGGCTACACCTTC. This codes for CASSQPYRGFNGYTF.